The entry below describes one TCR beta chain. The source of the sample is a study of blood T cell repertoires in COVID-19. TCRdb keeps only in-frame clones here, not all; method: immunoSEQ multiplex PCR. The data hold nearly 350,000 clones, with around 88% observed a single time. The V gene's germline CDR1 is SGHTS and CDR2 YDEGEE. This CDR3 spans 13 amino acids. The V gene end was trimmed by 5 bases and the J gene end by 3 bases; junction bases not matched to a gene: 4. The sample was peripheral blood. The chain is built from TRBV5-8 and TRBJ1-2; 7 nucleotides agree with TRBD1. The clonotype was recovered from a man aged 25 to 40 with active or convalescent COVID-19. CDR3 sequence: CASRTRGDYGYTF. CDR3 nucleotide sequence: TGTGCCAGCAGGACCAGGGGGGACTATGGCTACACCTTC.